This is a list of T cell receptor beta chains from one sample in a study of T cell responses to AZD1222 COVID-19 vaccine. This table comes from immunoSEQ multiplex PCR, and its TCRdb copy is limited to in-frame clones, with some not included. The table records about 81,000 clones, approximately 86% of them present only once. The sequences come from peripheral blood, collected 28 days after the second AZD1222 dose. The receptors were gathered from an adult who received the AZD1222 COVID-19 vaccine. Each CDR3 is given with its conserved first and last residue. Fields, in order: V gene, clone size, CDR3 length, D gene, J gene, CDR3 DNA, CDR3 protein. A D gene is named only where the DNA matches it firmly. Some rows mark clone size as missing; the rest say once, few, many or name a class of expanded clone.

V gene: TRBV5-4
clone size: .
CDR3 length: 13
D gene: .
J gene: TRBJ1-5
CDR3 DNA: TGTGCCAGCAGCCAAGACGGTCCCGGGCCCCAGCATTTT
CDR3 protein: CASSQDGPGPQHF

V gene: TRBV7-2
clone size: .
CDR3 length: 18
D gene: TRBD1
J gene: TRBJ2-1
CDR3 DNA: TGTGCCAGCAGCTTAGTGGCGGGACAGGGGGCGCGGGGGGATGAGCAGTTCTTC
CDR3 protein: CASSLVAGQGARGDEQFF

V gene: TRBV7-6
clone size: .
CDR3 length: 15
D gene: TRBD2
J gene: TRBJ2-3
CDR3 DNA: TGTGCCAGCGGGACTAGCGGGGGGGCCACAGATACGCAGTATTTT
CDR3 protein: CASGTSGGATDTQYF

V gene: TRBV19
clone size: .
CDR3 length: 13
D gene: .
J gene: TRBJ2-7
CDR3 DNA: TGTGCCAGTAGCCCGGGGACCTCCTACGAGCAGTACTTC
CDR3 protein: CASSPGTSYEQYF

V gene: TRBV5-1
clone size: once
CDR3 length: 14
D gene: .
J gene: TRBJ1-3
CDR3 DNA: TGCGCCAGCAGCTTGGAGACAGCCGCGCGGGCCATATATTTT
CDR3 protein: CASSLETAARAIYF

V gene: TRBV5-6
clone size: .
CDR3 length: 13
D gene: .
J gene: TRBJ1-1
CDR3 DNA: TGTGCCAGCAGCGGCAGGGTTGGCACTGAAGCTTTCTTT
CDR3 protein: CASSGRVGTEAFF

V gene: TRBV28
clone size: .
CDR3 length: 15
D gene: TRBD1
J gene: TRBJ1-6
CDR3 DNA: TGTGCCAGCAGACAGGGACAGGGGTTAAATTCACCCCTCCACTTT
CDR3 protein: CASRQGQGLNSPLHF

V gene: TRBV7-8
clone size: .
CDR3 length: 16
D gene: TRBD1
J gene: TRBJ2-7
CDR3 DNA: TGTGCCAGCAGCTTAGGCCGCGGGACAGGCCTCTACGAGCAGTACTTC
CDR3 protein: CASSLGRGTGLYEQYF

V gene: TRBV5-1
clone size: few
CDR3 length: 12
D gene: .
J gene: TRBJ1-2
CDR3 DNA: TGCGCCAGCAGCTTACCCCGCGGTGGCTACACCTTC
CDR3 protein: CASSLPRGGYTF

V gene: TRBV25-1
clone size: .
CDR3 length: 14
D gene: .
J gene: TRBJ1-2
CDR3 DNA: TGTGCCAGCAGTGAATATGGACAGAACTATGGCTACACCTTC
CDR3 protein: CASSEYGQNYGYTF

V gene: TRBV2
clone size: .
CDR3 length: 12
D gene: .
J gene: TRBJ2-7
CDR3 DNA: TGTGCCAGCAGGGGACCGGGACGGAGGATGTACTTC
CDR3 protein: CASRGPGRRMYF

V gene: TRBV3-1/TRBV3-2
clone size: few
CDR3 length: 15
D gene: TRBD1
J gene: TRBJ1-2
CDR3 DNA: TGTGCCAGCAGCCCGGCAGGGGGGGATAACTATGGCTACACCTTC
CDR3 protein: CASSPAGGDNYGYTF

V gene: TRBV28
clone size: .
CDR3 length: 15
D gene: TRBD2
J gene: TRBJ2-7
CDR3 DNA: TGTGCCAGCAGTTTATTTGCTAGCGGGAGGTACGAGCAGTACTTC
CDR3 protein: CASSLFASGRYEQYF

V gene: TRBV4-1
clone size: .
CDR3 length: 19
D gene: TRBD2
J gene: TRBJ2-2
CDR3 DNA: TGCGCCAGCAGCCAAGTCCCGGGACTAGCGGGAGGGGGAACCGGGGAGCTGTTTTTT
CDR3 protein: CASSQVPGLAGGGTGELFF

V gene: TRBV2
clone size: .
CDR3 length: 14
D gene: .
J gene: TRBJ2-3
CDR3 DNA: TGTGCCAGCTCGCGGAATGGGGGCACAGATGCGCAGTATTTT
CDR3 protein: CASSRNGGTDAQYF

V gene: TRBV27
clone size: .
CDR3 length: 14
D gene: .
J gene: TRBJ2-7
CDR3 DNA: TGTGCCAGCAGTTTAGGTCAGGGGATGGACGAGCAGTACTTC
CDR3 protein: CASSLGQGMDEQYF

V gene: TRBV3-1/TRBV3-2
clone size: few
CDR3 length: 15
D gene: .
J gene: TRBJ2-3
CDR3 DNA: TGTGCCAGCAGCCTAGCTAGCGCGGGCACAGATACGCAGTATTTT
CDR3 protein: CASSLASAGTDTQYF